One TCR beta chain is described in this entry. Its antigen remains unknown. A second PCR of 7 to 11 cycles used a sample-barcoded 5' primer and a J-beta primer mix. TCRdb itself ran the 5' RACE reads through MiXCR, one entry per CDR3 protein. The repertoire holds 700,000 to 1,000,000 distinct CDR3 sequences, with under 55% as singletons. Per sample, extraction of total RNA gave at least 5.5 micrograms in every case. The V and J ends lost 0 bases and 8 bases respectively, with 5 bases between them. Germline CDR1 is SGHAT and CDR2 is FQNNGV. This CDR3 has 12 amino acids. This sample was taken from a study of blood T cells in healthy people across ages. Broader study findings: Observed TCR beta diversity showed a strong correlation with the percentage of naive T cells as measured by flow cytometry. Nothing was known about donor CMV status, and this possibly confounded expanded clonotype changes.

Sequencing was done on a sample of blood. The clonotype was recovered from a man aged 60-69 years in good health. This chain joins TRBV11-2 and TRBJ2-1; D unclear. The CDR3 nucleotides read TGTGCCAGCAGCTTAGATGGTCATGAGCAGTTCTTC. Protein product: CASSLDGHEQFF.